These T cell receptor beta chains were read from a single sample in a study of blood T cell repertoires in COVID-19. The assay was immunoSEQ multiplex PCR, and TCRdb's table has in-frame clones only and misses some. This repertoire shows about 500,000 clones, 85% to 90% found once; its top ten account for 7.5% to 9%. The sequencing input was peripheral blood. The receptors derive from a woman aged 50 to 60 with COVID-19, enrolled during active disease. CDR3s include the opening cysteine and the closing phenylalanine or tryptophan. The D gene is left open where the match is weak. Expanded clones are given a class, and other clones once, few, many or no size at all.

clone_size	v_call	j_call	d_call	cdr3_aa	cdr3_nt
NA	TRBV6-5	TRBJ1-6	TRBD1	CASSYSQGAYSPLHF	TGTGCCAGCAGTTACTCTCAGGGGGCCTATTCACCCCTCCACTTT
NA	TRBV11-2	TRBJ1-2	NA	CASRRPGLRYYGYTF	TGTGCCAGCAGGCGGCCCGGTCTTCGGTACTATGGCTACACCTTC
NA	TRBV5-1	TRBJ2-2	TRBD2	CASSLRAGAAGELFF	TGCGCCAGCAGCTTAAGAGCGGGGGCGGCCGGGGAGCTGTTTTTT
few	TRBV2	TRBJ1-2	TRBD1	CASSGGNYGYTF	TGTGCCAGCTCAGGGGGCAACTATGGCTACACCTTC
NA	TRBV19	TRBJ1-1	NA	CATRGNTEAFF	TGTGCCACCCGGGGGAACACTGAAGCTTTCTTT
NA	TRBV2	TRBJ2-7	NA	CASSDLWEQYF	TGTGCCAGCAGTGACCTATGGGAGCAGTACTTC
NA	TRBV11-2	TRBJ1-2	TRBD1	CASSLGGTGWGYGYTF	TGTGCCAGCAGCTTAGGGGGGACAGGCTGGGGCTATGGCTACACCTTC
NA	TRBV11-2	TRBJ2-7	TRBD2	CASSELGTRFEQYF	TGTGCCAGCAGCGAACTCGGGACTAGATTCGAGCAGTACTTC
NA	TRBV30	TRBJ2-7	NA	CALQQDRGPSSYEQYF	TGTGCCCTTCAACAAGATAGGGGCCCGAGCTCCTACGAGCAGTACTTC
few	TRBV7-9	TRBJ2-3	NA	CASSGRGPSTDTQYF	TGTGCCAGCAGCGGGCGGGGGCCTAGCACAGATACGCAGTATTTT
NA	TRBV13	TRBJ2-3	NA	CASSLSTPMNRIGTDTQYF	TGTGCCAGCAGCTTATCGACACCCATGAATAGAATTGGCACAGATACGCAGTATTTT
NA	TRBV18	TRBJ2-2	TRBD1	CASSHGRDSSLFF	TGTGCCAGCTCACACGGCCGGGACAGTTCCCTGTTTTTT
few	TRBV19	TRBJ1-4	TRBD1	CASSIGDRGEKLFF	TGTGCCAGTAGTATCGGGGACAGGGGAGAAAAACTGTTTTTT
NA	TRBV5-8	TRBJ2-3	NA	CASTSGDTQYF	TGTGCCAGCACCTCGGGGGATACGCAGTATTTT
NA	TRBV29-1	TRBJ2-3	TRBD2	CSVALAGSTDTQYF	TGCAGCGTTGCACTAGCGGGCAGCACAGATACGCAGTATTTT
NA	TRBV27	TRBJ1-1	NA	CASSHAASGKAFF	TGTGCCAGCAGTCATGCGGCCTCGGGAAAAGCTTTCTTT
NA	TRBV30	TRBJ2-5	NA	CAWSRLAPRETQYF	TGTGCCTGGAGCCGACTGGCCCCGAGGGAGACCCAGTACTTC
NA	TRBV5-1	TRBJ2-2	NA	CASSPDGQNTGELFF	TGCGCCAGCAGCCCGGATGGGCAGAACACCGGGGAGCTGTTTTTT
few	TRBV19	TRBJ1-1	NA	CASSSIGGGTEAFF	TGTGCCAGTAGCTCTATCGGGGGAGGCACTGAAGCTTTCTTT
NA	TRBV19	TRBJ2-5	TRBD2	CASSRLGGDGETQYF	TGTGCCAGTAGTCGCCTGGGAGGGGACGGAGAGACCCAGTACTTC
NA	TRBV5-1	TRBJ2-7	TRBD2	CASSRGGAGFNEQYF	TGCGCCAGCAGCCGGGGGGGCGCAGGATTTAACGAGCAGTACTTC
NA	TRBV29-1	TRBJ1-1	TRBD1	CSAQTGKSTEAFF	TGCAGCGCTCAGACAGGGAAGTCTACTGAAGCTTTCTTT
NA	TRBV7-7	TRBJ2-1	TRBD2	CASSSSPGGAINEQFF	TGTGCCAGCAGCTCCTCCCCCGGGGGGGCCATAAATGAGCAGTTCTTC
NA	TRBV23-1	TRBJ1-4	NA	CASSYPATNEKLFF	TGCGCCAGCAGTTATCCAGCAACTAATGAAAAACTGTTTTTT
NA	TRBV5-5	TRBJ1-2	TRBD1	CASSRGQGAIGYTF	TGTGCCAGCAGCCGGGGACAGGGGGCGATTGGCTACACCTTC
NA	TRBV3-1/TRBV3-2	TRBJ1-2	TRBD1	CASSRPGTGAGGYTF	TGTGCCAGCAGCCGTCCCGGGACAGGGGCAGGTGGCTACACCTTC
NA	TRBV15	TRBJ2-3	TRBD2	CATSRPGTSGFTDTQYF	TGTGCCACCAGCAGGCCCGGGACTAGCGGCTTCACAGATACGCAGTATTTT
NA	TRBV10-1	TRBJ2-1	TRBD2	CASSEIGTSGFNEQFF	TGCGCCAGCAGTGAAATCGGGACTAGCGGCTTCAATGAGCAGTTCTTC
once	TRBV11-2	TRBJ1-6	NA	CASSLGSGSPLHF	TGTGCCAGCAGCTTAGGGTCGGGATCACCCCTCCACTTT
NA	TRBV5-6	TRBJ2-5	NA	CASSLPRYQETQYF	TGTGCCAGCAGCTTGCCCCGGTACCAAGAGACCCAGTACTTC
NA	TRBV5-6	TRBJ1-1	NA	CASSLVGVAEAFF	TGTGCCAGCAGCTTGGTAGGGGTAGCAGAAGCTTTCTTT
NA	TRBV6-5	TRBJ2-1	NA	CASRGTPAENEQFF	TGTGCCAGCAGGGGGACACCCGCTGAGAATGAGCAGTTCTTC
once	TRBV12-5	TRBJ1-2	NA	CASGLVLGREANYGYTF	TGTGCTAGTGGTTTGGTACTCGGCAGGGAAGCTAACTATGGCTACACCTTC
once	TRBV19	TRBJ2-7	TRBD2	CASSFQASGAYEQYF	TGTGCCAGTAGTTTTCAGGCTAGCGGCGCCTACGAGCAGTACTTC
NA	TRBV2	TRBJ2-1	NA	CASTLLWGHEQFF	TGTGCCAGCACCCTTCTGTGGGGCCATGAGCAGTTCTTC
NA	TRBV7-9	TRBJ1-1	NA	CASSSLTGETEAFF	TGTGCCAGCAGCTCCCTCACAGGTGAAACTGAAGCTTTCTTT
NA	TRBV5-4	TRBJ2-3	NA	CASSPDWTSTDTQYF	TGTGCCAGCAGCCCCGACTGGACTAGCACAGATACGCAGTATTTT
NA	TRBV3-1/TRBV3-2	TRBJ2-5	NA	CASSQDRVGETQYF	TGTGCCAGCAGCCAAGACAGGGTCGGGGAGACCCAGTACTTC
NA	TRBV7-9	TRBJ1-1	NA	CASSLALGQGPEAFF	TGTGCCAGCAGCTTAGCGCTGGGGCAGGGGCCTGAAGCTTTCTTT
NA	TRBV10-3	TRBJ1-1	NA	CAISESTGESEAFF	TGTGCCATCAGTGAGTCGACGGGGGAATCTGAAGCTTTCTTT